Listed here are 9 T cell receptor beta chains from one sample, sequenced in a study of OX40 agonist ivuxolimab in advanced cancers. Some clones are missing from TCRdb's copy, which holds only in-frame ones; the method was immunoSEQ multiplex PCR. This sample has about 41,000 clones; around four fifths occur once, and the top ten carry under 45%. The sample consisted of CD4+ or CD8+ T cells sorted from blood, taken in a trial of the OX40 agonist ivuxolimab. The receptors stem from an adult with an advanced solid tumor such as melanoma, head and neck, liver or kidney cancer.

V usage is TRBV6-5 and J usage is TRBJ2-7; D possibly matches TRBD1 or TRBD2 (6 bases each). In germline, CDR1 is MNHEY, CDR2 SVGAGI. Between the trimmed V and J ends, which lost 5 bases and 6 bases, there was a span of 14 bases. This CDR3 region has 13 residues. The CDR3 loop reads CASSSFGGGEQYF. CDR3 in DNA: TGTGCCAGCAGTAGCTTCGGGGGCGGCGAGCAGTACTTC.

CDR3 nucleotide sequence: TGTGCCAGCAAGGAGGACGGGACTAATGAAAAACTGTTTTTT. Protein sequence: CASKEDGTNEKLFF. The rearrangement links TRBV5-4 to TRBJ1-4; D call uncertain. Trimming stripped 6 bases from V and 2 bases from J, with 11 bases between. This CDR3 spans 14 amino acids. CDR1 and CDR2 from the germline V gene are SGHNT and YYREEE (reference sequence).

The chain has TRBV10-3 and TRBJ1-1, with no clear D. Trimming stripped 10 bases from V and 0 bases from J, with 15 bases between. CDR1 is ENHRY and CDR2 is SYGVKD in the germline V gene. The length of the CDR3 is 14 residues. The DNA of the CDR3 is TGTGCCACTCTTGCGGAAGGCATGAACACTGAAGCTTTCTTT. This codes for CATLAEGMNTEAFF.

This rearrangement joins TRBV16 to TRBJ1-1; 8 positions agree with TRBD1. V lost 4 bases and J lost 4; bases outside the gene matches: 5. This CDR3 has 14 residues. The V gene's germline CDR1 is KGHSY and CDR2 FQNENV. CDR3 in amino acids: CASSRGQGTTEAFF. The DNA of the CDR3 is TGTGCCAGCAGCCGTGGACAGGGAACCACTGAAGCTTTCTTT.

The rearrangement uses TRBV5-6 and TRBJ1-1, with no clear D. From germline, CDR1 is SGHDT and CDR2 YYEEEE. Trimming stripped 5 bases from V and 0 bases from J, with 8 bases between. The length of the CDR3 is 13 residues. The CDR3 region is CASSSLLNTEAFF. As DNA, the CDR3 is TGTGCCAGCAGTTCCCTTTTGAACACTGAAGCTTTCTTT.

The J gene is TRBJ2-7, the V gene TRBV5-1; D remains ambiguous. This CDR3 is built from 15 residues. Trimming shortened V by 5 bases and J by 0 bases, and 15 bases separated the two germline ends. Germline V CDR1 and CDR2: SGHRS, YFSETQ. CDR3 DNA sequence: TGCGCCAGCAGGTCTTCCCGGAGCCTCTCCTACGAGCAGTACTTC. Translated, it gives CASRSSRSLSYEQYF.

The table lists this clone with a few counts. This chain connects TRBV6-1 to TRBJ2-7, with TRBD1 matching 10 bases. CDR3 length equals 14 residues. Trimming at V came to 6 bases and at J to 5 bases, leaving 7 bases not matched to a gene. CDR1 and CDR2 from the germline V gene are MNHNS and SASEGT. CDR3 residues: CASRRDRGGDEQYF. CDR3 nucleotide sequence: TGTGCCAGCAGGCGGGACAGGGGCGGGGACGAGCAGTACTTC.

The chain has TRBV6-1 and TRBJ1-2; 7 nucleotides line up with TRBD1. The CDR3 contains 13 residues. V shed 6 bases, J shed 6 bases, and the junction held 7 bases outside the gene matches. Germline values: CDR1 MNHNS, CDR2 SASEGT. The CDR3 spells CASSIQGIDGYTF. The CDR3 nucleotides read TGTGCCAGCAGCATACAGGGGATAGATGGCTACACCTTC.

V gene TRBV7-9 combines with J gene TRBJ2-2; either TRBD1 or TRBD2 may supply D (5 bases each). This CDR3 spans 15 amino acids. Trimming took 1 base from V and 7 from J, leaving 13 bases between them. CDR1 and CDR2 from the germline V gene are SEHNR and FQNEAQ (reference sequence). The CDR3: CASSLGGHGGGELFF. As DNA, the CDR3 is TGTGCCAGCAGCTTAGGCGGACACGGAGGCGGGGAGCTGTTTTTT. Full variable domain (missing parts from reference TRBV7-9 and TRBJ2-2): DTGVSQNPRHKITKRGQNVTFRCDPISEHNRLYWYRQTLGQGPEFLTYFQNEAQLEKSRLLSDRFSAERPKGSFSTLEIQRTEQGDSAMYLCASSLGGHGGGELFFGEGSRLTVL.